This paragraph covers one T cell receptor (beta chain) sequence. This entry belongs to a study of blood T cell repertoires in COVID-19. Study at large: PBMCs, B-cell-depleted T cells, or T cells were the source of the cDNA or gDNA that made up the material.

V lost 4 bases to trimming and J lost 10 bases; unmatched junction nucleotides: 11. CDR3 length equals 16 residues. Germline V lookup: CDR1 MRHNA, CDR2 SNTAGT. Authors' analysis steps: Amplified reference gene primers provided the basis for estimating nucleated cell counts. This table comes from immunoSEQ multiplex PCR, and its TCRdb copy is limited to in-frame clones, with some not included. V, J and clone size are taken as reported in that table, and D and trimming were inferred from the DNA itself. Of under 200,000 clones detected, 70% to 90% appear once; the ten largest clones hold about 5.8%. Enrollment of patients from Seattle took place during active infection, with longitudinal follow-up.

The chain uses TRBV6-4 and TRBJ2-1; the match to TRBD2 covers 12 bases. This TCR derives from a woman aged 50 to 60 with COVID-19, enrolled during active disease. The sequencing input was peripheral blood. CDR3: CASSALPSGGASEQFF. The CDR3 DNA is TGTGCCAGCAGTGCACTGCCTAGCGGGGGGGCCAGCGAGCAGTTCTTC.